The clone carrying this T cell receptor (beta chain) occurred a few times. Its matching antigen is unknown. Using a J-beta primer mix together with a sample-barcoded 5' primer, a second PCR was run for roughly 6 to 12 cycles. A single record per CDR3 protein comes from TCRdb applying MiXCR to the 5' RACE reads. The table includes under 2 million distinct CDR3 sequences, about 35% detected once. The data derive from a study of blood T cells in healthy people across ages. Study findings and constraints: Any changes in expanded clonotypes were possibly confounded, as donor CMV status remained unknown. PBMCs that were unsorted prevented a conclusive naive versus antigen-experienced comparison. Across the age range, TCR beta diversity per million T cells fell in a roughly linear way. Compared with aged donors, long-lived donors showed fewer expanded clones, suggesting selection.

The CDR3 runs to 14 residues. V lost 7 bases, J lost 5 bases, and 11 bases stayed unmatched. Germline CDR1 reads SQVTM; CDR2 reads ANQGSEA. The chain couples TRBV29-1 to TRBJ2-5, with TRBD2 matching over 9 bases. The TCR comes from a woman aged 30 to 39 in good health. The specimen sequenced was blood. The CDR3 spells CSGQQSGRYETQYF. As DNA, the CDR3 is TGCAGCGGCCAACAAAGCGGGAGGTACGAGACCCAGTACTTC.